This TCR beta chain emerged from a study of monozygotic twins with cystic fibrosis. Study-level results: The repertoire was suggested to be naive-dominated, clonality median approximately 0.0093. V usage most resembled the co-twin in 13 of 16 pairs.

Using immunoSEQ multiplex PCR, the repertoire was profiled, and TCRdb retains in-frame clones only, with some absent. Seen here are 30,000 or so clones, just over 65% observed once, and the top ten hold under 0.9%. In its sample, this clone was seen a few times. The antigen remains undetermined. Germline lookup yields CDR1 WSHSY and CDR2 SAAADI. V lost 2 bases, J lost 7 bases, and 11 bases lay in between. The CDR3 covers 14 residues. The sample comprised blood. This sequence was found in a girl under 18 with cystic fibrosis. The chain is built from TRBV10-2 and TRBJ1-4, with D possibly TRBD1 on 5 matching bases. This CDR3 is CASSEAGSIEKLFF. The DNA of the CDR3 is TGCGCCAGCAGTGAGGCAGGGAGTATTGAAAAACTGTTTTTT.